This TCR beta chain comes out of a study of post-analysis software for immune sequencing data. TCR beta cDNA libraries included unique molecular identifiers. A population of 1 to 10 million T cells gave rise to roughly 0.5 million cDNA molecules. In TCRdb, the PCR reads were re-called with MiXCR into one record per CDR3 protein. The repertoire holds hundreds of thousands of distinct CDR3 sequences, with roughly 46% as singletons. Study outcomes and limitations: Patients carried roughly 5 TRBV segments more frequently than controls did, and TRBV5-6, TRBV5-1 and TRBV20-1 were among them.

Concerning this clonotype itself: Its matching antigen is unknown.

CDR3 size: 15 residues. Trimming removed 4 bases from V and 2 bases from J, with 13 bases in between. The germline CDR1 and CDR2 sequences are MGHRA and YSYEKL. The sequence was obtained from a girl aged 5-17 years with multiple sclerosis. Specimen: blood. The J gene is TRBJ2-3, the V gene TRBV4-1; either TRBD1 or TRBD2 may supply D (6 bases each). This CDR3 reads CASSRVGGPTDTQYF. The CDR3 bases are TGCGCCAGCAGCCGCGTTGGGGGGCCCACAGATACGCAGTATTTT.